Listed below are T cell receptor beta chains from one sample, sequenced in a study of type 1 and type 2 diabetes patients. TCRdb re-derived calls from the multiplex PCR reads in MiXCR, one entry per CDR3 protein. The sample yields 270,000 or so distinct CDR3 sequences, roughly 48% seen once. The sample was peripheral blood mononuclear cells (PBMCs). The source of these receptors is a man younger than 30 with type 2 diabetes. Both conserved end residues are part of each CDR3. D genes are given only for firm matches. The size field is filled for only some rows; it gives once, few, many or a size class.

d_call	j_call	v_call	clone_size	cdr3_nt	cdr3_aa
TRBD2	TRBJ2-1	TRBV10-3	-	TGTGCCATCAGTGCCGGACTAGCGGGAGGGTACAATGAGCAGTTCTTC	CAISAGLAGGYNEQFF
TRBD1	TRBJ2-7	TRBV7-3	-	TGTGCCAGCAGCCAGGCAGGGGGCTACGAGCAGTACTTC	CASSQAGGYEQYF
-	TRBJ2-3	TRBV20-1	few	TGCAGTGCCCTCGCCATAACTAGTGCCACAGATACGCAGTATTTT	CSALAITSATDTQYF
TRBD2	TRBJ2-1	TRBV7-9	many	TGTGCCAGCAGCTTAGTGGGACTAGCGTTTAATGAGCAGTTCTTC	CASSLVGLAFNEQFF
TRBD2	TRBJ2-5	TRBV2	-	TGTGCCGGCACCGCGGGACTAGCAGGAGAGACCCAGTACTTC	CAGTAGLAGETQYF
TRBD1	TRBJ2-1	TRBV7-6	-	TGTGCCAGCAGCTTAGAAAAAGGACAGGCCTACAATGAGCAGTTCTTC	CASSLEKGQAYNEQFF
TRBD1	TRBJ1-3	TRBV25-1	-	TGTGCCAGCAGGGAGCCGGGACAGGGAGGAAACACCATATATTTT	CASREPGQGGNTIYF
-	TRBJ2-1	TRBV29-1	-	TGCACCGTTCCATCACAGGGAACGAATGAGCAGTTCTTC	CTVPSQGTNEQFF
-	TRBJ1-1	TRBV5-1	few	TGCGCCAGCAGCCCGACCTCTGGGGGCACTGAAGCTTTCTTT	CASSPTSGGTEAFF
TRBD1	TRBJ1-5	TRBV19	-	TGTGCCAGTAGTTCCTGGACAGGGGACTCGAATCAGCCCCAGCATTTT	CASSSWTGDSNQPQHF
-	TRBJ2-7	TRBV3-1	few	TGTGCCAGCAGCCAAGGGTCAGGGTCCTACGAGCAGTACTTC	CASSQGSGSYEQYF
-	TRBJ2-2	TRBV4-1	-	TGCGCCAGCAGCCCGATCGGGATGCGGGCGAACACCGGGGAGCTGTTTTTT	CASSPIGMRANTGELFF
-	TRBJ1-2	TRBV12-3/TRBV12-4	-	TGTGCCAGCAGTTTGAAAGCCAACTATGGCTACACCTTC	CASSLKANYGYTF
-	TRBJ2-7	TRBV28	few	TGTGCCAGCAGTTTGGCTTTCTCCTACGAGCAGTACTTC	CASSLAFSYEQYF
TRBD2	TRBJ2-3	TRBV6-5	-	TGTGCCAGCGGGCTAGCGGGCGAGTCAGATACGCAGTATTTT	CASGLAGESDTQYF
-	TRBJ1-1	TRBV7-2	-	TGTGCCAGCAGCTTAAAGTCGGGGGCTGAAGCTTTCTTT	CASSLKSGAEAFF
TRBD2	TRBJ2-3	TRBV28	-	TGTGCCAGCAGCCACCAGCGGGAGGGCGCAGATACGCAGTATTTT	CASSHQREGADTQYF
-	TRBJ1-2	TRBV28	-	TGTGCCAGCAGTTTATTGAACAGTGGCTACACCTTC	CASSLLNSGYTF
-	TRBJ1-1	TRBV4-2	-	TGTGCCAGCAGCCAGGGGGGGGCGATTGAAGCTTTCTTT	CASSQGGAIEAFF
TRBD2	TRBJ2-3	TRBV20-1	-	TGCAGTGCTAGCCCACTAGCGGGGGCAGATACGCAGTATTTT	CSASPLAGADTQYF
TRBD2	TRBJ2-1	TRBV27	few	TGTGCCAGCAGTCCGAGACTAGCGGGCTACAATGAGCAGTTCTTC	CASSPRLAGYNEQFF
-	TRBJ2-1	TRBV7-2	few	TGTGCCAGCAGCTTAGAGTTACTCAATGAGCAGTTCTTC	CASSLELLNEQFF
-	TRBJ2-3	TRBV19	-	TGTGCCAGTAGCGAGGGACATTCCACAGATACGCAGTATTTT	CASSEGHSTDTQYF
-	TRBJ2-3	TRBV24-1	few	TGTGCCACCAGTGACAGGAACCAGGGCCCAGATACGCAGTATTTT	CATSDRNQGPDTQYF